Shown below are 20 T cell receptor beta chains from a single sample sequenced in a study of cytomegalovirus exposure and HLA in healthy donors. PCR used 60 Vbeta primers and 13 Jbeta primers. Method: immunoSEQ multiplex PCR; TCRdb's copy keeps in-frame clones and lacks some. The sample consists of 150,000 to 200,000 clones, 75% to 90% of them appearing once. Sequenced: PBMCs. These receptors all come from a woman aged 50 to 60 in good health and CMV-seropositive.

This chain links TRBV2 with TRBJ2-2; 13 nucleotides align to TRBD2. CDR1 and CDR2 (germline): SNHLY, FYNNEI. CDR3 size: 17 residues. The V segment lost 7 bases and the J segment 0 bases; nucleotides outside the gene matches: 5. The CDR3 DNA reads TGTGCCAGCACCTGGACTAGCGGGGGCCCGAACACCGGGGAGCTGTTTTTT. This gives the protein CASTWTSGGPNTGELFF.

This clone has a single count. The chain joins TRBV5-6 to TRBJ2-7; TRBD1 matches 7 bases. With V trimmed by 7 bases and J by 2 bases, 9 bases remained unmatched. Germline V gives CDR1 SGHDT, CDR2 YYEEEE. This CDR3 spans 14 amino acids. This chain's CDR3 is CASLDRQTAYEQYF. In DNA, the CDR3 is TGTGCCAGCCTGGACAGGCAAACGGCCTACGAGCAGTACTTC.

This clone was recorded once. The CDR3 region has the DNA TGCGCCAGCAGCCAAGATAAGGCGGTCTATGGCTACACCTTC. The encoded protein is CASSQDKAVYGYTF. This rearrangement joins TRBV4-3 to TRBJ1-2; D unclear. The CDR3 is 14 amino acids. V lost 0 bases, J lost 4 bases, and 9 bases lay in between. The V gene's germline CDR1 is LGHNA and CDR2 YSLEER.

The chain has TRBV28 and TRBJ2-5, with no clear D. Germline V gives CDR1 MDHEN, CDR2 SYDVKM. The CDR3 totals 11 residues. The V end was cut by 10 bases, the J end by 6 bases, with 12 bases between. As DNA, the CDR3 is TGTGCCACACTCACAGTGCAGACCCAGTACTTC. Its protein product is CATLTVQTQYF.

The V call is TRBV9, the J call TRBJ2-1; 10 bases are shared with TRBD2. The CDR3 has 17 residues. Germline V lookup: CDR1 SGDLS, CDR2 YYNGEE. J gave up 8 bases and V 0 bases, and 11 bases lay outside the gene matches. The CDR3 DNA reads TGTGCCAGCAGCGTAGGCCCGCCGGGACTAGCGAGGGATGAGCAGTTCTTC. The encoded protein is CASSVGPPGLARDEQFF.

The chain combines TRBV7-9 with TRBJ2-5; no reliable D call. Trimming left V 1 base short and J 3 bases short, with 12 bases between. CDR3 length: 15 residues. Germline CDR1 is SEHNR and CDR2 is FQNEAQ (reference sequence). CDR3 coding DNA: TGTGCCAGCAGCTTAGTCGGTCTCACTGAAGAGACCCAGTACTTC. Its translation is CASSLVGLTEETQYF.

The chain combines TRBV14 with TRBJ2-1, with D tentatively TRBD1 (6 bases). Germline V CDR1 and CDR2: SGHDN, FVKESK. The V and J ends lost 0 bases and 7 bases respectively, with 16 bases between them. This CDR3 spans 16 amino acids. The CDR3 bases are TGTGCCAGCAGCCAAGAGGGGGCGGACCTCTGGAATGAGCAGTTCTTC. Translating it yields CASSQEGADLWNEQFF.

This chain uses TRBV7-2 with TRBJ1-2; 8 bases align to TRBD1. CDR1 SGHTA and CDR2 FQGNSA come from the germline V gene. Trimming cost V 0 bases and J 4 bases; bases outside gene matches: 7. The CDR3 loop spans 16 amino acids. The DNA of the CDR3 is TGTGCCAGCAGCTTAGCTGGGGGACAGGCGGGCTATGGCTACACCTTC. This translates into CASSLAGGQAGYGYTF.

This rearrangement joins TRBV7-2 to TRBJ2-3; D ambiguous. Germline CDR1 is SGHTA and CDR2 is FQGNSA. This CDR3 comprises 12 residues. The V gene lost 5 bases and the J gene lost 1 base, with 4 bases spanning the gap. The CDR3 is CASSRGTDTQYF. The CDR3 nucleotides read TGTGCCAGCAGCCGAGGCACAGATACGCAGTATTTT.

This chain joins TRBV10-1 and TRBJ2-1; perhaps TRBD1 as D (5 bases). The CDR3 loop spans 18 amino acids. The V end lost 2 bases, the J end lost 4 bases, and 21 bases lay between the germline ends. Germline V gene lookup returns CDR1 WNHNN and CDR2 SYGVQD (reference sequence). CDR3 in amino acids: CASSEEVPIRVEYNEQFF. CDR3 sequence (DNA): TGCGCCAGCAGTGAGGAGGTGCCGATCAGGGTGGAGTACAATGAGCAGTTCTTC.

With respect to this clone: At one end, the junction sequence differs from germline, possibly due to a read error. The rearrangement links TRBV4-1 to TRBJ2-3, with 11 bases matching TRBD2. Germline assignment: CDR1 MGHRA and CDR2 YSYEKL. CDR3 size: 16 residues. This chain's CDR3 is CASSQGPLAGGDTQYF. The CDR3 DNA sequence: TGTGCCAGCAGCCAAGGTCCCCTAGCGGGGGGAGATACGCAGTATTTT.

Worth noting for this clone: A read error may produce the germline difference seen at one junction end. The chain carries TRBV5-1 and TRBJ1-5; D is ambiguous. The CDR3 consists of 15 residues. CDR1 is SGHRS, CDR2 YFSETQ, per germline. CDR3 nucleotide sequence: TGTGCCAGCAGCTTCCTAGGATCGGGCAATCAGCCCCAGCATTTT. Residues: CASSFLGSGNQPQHF.

Worth noting for this clone: Compared with germline, one end of the junction differs, possibly owing to a read error. The V call is TRBV7-9, the J call TRBJ1-6, with TRBD1 matching over 9 bases. The germline gives CDR1 SEHNR, CDR2 FQNEAQ (reference sequence). The CDR3 is made up of 16 amino acids. CDR3 residues: CSSTFRVTGGYSPLHF. The CDR3 nucleotides are TGTTCCAGCACTTTCCGAGTCACAGGGGGCTACTCACCCCTCCACTTT.

To note about this clone: The junction does not match germline at one end; this may be a read error. Other DNA variants within this sample encode the same CDR3. The CDR3 sequence is CASSLSRDRNNSPLHF. CDR3 in DNA: TGTGCCAGCAGTTTAAGCCGGGACAGAAATAATTCCCCCCTCCACTTT. V usage is TRBV28 and J usage is TRBJ1-6; TRBD1 matches 7 bases. This CDR3 comprises 16 residues. Germline values: CDR1 MDHEN, CDR2 SYDVKM. The full variable domain, with the rest looked up from reference TRBV28 and TRBJ1-6, is DVKVTQSSRYLVKRTGEKVFLECVQDMDHENMFWYRQDPGLGLRLIYFSYDVKMKEKGDIPEGYSVSREKKERFSLILESASTNQTSMYLCASSLSRDRNNSPLHFGNGTRLTVT.

This clone has only a few counts. This rearrangement joins TRBV2 to TRBJ2-1; TRBD2 matches 8 bases. Germline V gene lookup returns CDR1 SNHLY and CDR2 FYNNEI. Unmatched junction bases numbered 9, after V lost 4 bases and J lost 7 bases. CDR3 length: 15 amino acids. The CDR3 region has the DNA TGTGCCAGCAGTGTAGGTAGCGGGGCGGGGAATGAGCAGTTCTTC. Residues: CASSVGSGAGNEQFF.

The chain combines TRBV11-3 with TRBJ2-7; D is ambiguous. The CDR3 sequence is 14 residues long. V lost 1 base and J 2 bases, leaving 9 bases between the germline ends. Germline assignment: CDR1 SGHNT and CDR2 YENEEA. DNA for the CDR3: TGTGCCAGCAGCTTAGGTCAGTCGACCTACGAGCAGTACTTC. It translates to CASSLGQSTYEQYF.

The chain combines TRBV21-1 with TRBJ2-7; TRBD2, as called in the table, went unchecked against the DNA. TRBV21-1 is shown as a pseudogene. The CDR3 has 13 residues. The CDR3 nucleotides are TGTGCCCGCAGAAGCGGGGGGGGTGGATGTCTGTACTTC. Protein sequence: CARRSGGGGCLYF.

Points on this clone: One end of the junction fails to match germline, which may point to a read error. The chain links TRBV7-9 to TRBJ2-1, with TRBD2 matching 8 bases. This CDR3 is built from 14 residues. Germline V gene data show CDR1 as SEHNR and CDR2 as FQNEAQ (reference sequence). The CDR3 region has the DNA TGTTCCAGCAGCTTGGGTCAGGGTACTAGCGGGCAGTTCTTC. Translated: CSSSLGQGTSGQFF.

This sequence joins TRBV7-2 and TRBJ1-6; 7 bases match TRBD1. This CDR3 is built from 14 residues. V was pared by 1 base and J by 9 bases, with 3 bases of the junction left unmatched. Germline CDR1 reads SGHTA; CDR2 reads FQGNSA. The CDR3 nucleotides read TGTGCCAGCAGCTTAGGACAGGGAGTTTCACCCCTCCACTTT. This encodes CASSLGQGVSPLHF.

The chain is built from TRBV28 and TRBJ2-5; perhaps TRBD1 as D (5 bases). This CDR3 contains 13 residues. V was pared by 7 bases and J by 2 bases, with 11 bases between. Germline CDR1 and CDR2: MDHEN and SYDVKM. In DNA form, the CDR3 reads TGTGCCAGCATGCAAGGGGATCAAGAGACCCAGTACTTC. Its protein is CASMQGDQETQYF.